This entry describes one TCR beta chain. What it binds is unknown. The sample holds other DNA sequences that translate to the same CDR3. The sample originates from a study of metastatic and nonmetastatic thyroid tumors. The wider study: Thyroid patients, malignant and benign, had repertoires compared across blood and tumor or nodule tissue.

The CDR3 covers 13 residues. V was clipped by 0 bases and J by 4 bases, with 5 bases between them. The germline gives CDR1 SGHTA, CDR2 FQGNSA. Every patient was untreated before thyroid surgery. TCRdb re-analyzed the PCR reads using MiXCR. The repertoire holds about 21,000 clones, 15% to 20% seen once, with around 21% in the top ten. Study-level findings and limits: Within blood and tumor, benign nodules reportedly had significantly lower TCR beta diversity than malignant thyroid tumors did.

Sequenced input: blood. The V gene is TRBV7-2, the J gene TRBJ2-3; no definite D call. This clonotype originated in a male donor with papillary thyroid cancer or a benign thyroid nodule (not recorded which). Some clones in this sample may be carry-over from other donors' samples. CDR3 nucleotides: TGTGCCAGCAGCTTAGCGGGATCAGATACGCAGTATTTT. Its protein product is CASSLAGSDTQYF.